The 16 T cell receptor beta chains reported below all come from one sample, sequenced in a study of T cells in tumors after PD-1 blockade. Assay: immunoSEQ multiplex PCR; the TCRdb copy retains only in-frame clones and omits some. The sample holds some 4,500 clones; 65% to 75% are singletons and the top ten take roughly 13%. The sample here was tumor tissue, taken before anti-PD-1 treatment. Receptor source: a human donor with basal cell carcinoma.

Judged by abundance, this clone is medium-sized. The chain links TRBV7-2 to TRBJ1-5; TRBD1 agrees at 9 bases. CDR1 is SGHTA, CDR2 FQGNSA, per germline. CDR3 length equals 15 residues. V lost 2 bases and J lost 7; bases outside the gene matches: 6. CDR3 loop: CASSLRTGVGQPQHF. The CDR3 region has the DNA TGTGCCAGCAGCTTAAGGACAGGGGTAGGGCAGCCCCAGCATTTT.

The CDR3: CASSEGTGNYGYTF. DNA of the CDR3: TGTGCCAGCTCGGAAGGGACAGGGAACTATGGCTACACCTTC. V and J are TRBV18 and TRBJ1-2; 9 nucleotides agree with TRBD1. The CDR3 is 14 amino acids. Per the germline V gene, CDR1 is KGHSH and CDR2 is LQKENI. After removal of 6 bases from V and 2 bases from J, the junction contained 4 bases not matched to a gene.

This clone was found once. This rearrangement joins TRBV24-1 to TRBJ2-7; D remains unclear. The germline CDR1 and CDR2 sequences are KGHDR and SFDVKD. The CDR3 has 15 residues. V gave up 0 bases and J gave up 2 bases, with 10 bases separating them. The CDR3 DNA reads TGTGCCACCAGTGATTTGCCTGGATTCCCCTACGAGCAGTACTTC. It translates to CATSDLPGFPYEQYF.

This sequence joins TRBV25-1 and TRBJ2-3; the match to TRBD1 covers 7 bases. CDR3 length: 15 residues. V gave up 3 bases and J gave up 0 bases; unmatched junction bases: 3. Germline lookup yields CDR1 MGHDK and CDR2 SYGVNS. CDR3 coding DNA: TGTGCCAGCAGTGAGGGACAGATCAGCACAGATACGCAGTATTTT. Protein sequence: CASSEGQISTDTQYF. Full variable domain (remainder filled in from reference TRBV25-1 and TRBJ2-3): EADIYQTPRYLVIGTGKKITLECSQTMGHDKMYWYQQDPGMELHLIHYSYGVNSTEKGDLSSESTVSRIRTEHFPLTLESARPSHTSQYLCASSEGQISTDTQYFGPGTRLTVL.

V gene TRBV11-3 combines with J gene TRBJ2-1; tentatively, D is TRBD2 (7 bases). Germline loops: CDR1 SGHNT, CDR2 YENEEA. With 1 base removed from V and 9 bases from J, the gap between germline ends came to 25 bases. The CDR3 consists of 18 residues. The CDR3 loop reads CASSLGLVGGRISSEQFF. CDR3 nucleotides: TGTGCCAGCAGCTTAGGTCTGGTGGGGGGGCGAATTAGCAGTGAGCAGTTCTTC.

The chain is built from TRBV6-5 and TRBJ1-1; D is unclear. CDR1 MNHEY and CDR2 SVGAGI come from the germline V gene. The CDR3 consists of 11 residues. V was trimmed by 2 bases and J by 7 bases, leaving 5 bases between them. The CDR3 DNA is TGTGCCAGCAGTTACGACAATGAAGCTTTCTTT. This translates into CASSYDNEAFF.

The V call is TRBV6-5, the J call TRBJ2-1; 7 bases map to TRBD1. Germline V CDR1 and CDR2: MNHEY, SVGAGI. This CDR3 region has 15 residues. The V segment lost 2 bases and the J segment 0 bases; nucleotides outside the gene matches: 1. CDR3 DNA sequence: TGTGCCAGCAGTTACAAGGGGGCCTCCTACAATGAGCAGTTCTTC. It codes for CASSYKGASYNEQFF.

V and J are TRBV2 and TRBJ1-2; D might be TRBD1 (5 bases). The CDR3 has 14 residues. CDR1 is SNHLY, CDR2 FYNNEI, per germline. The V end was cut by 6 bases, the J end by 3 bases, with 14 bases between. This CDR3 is CASSPDRGDYGYTF. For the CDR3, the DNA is TGTGCCAGCAGCCCAGATAGGGGTGACTATGGCTACACCTTC.

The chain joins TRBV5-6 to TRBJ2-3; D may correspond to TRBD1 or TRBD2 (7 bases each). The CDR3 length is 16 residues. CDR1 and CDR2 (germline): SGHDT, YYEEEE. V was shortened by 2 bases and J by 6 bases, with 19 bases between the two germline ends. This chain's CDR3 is CASSFRHQGGDDTQYF. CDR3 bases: TGTGCCAGCAGCTTTAGGCACCAGGGGGGGGATGATACGCAGTATTTT.

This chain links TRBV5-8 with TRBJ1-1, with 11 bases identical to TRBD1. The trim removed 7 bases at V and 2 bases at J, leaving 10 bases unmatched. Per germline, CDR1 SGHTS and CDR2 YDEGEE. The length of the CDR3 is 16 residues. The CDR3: CASGRTGGSINTEAFF. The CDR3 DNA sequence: TGTGCCAGCGGCCGGACAGGGGGCTCTATCAACACTGAAGCTTTCTTT.

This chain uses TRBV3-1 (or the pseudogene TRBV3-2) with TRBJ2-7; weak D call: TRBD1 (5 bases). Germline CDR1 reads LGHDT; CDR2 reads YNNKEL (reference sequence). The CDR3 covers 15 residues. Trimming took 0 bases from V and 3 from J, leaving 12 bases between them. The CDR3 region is CASSQDVGAGYEQYF. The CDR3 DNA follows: TGTGCCAGCAGCCAAGATGTTGGGGCCGGCTACGAGCAGTACTTC.

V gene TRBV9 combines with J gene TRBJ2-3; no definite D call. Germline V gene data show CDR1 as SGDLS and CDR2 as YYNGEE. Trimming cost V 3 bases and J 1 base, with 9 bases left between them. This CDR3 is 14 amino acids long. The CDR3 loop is CASSDAGGTDTQYF. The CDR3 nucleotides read TGTGCCAGCAGCGATGCCGGAGGCACAGATACGCAGTATTTT.

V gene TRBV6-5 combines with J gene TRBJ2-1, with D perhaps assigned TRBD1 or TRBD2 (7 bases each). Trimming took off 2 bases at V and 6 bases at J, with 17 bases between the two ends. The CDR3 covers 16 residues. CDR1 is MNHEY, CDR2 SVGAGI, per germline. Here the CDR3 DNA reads TGTGCCAGCAGTTACAGGGCGGCAGGGGGGGTCAATGAGCAGTTCTTC. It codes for CASSYRAAGGVNEQFF.

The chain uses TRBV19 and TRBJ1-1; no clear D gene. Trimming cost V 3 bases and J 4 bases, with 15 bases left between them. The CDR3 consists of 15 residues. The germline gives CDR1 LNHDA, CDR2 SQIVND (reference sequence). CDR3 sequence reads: CASSIEGYGTTEAFF. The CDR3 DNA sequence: TGTGCCAGTAGTATTGAGGGATACGGAACCACTGAAGCTTTCTTT.

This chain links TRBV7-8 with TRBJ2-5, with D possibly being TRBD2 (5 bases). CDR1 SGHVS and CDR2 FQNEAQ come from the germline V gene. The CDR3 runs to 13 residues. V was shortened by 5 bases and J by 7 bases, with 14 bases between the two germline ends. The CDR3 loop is CASSHGLKGTQYF. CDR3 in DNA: TGTGCCAGCAGCCACGGACTTAAAGGGACCCAGTACTTC.

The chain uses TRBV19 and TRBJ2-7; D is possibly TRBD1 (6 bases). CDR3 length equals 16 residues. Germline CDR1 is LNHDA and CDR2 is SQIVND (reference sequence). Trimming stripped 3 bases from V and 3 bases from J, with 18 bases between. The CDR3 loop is CASSMMGAGRSYEQYF. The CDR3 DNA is TGTGCCAGTAGTATGATGGGGGCAGGGCGAAGCTACGAGCAGTACTTC.